This T cell receptor beta chain was retrieved from a study of T cell repertoires in cytomegalovirus infection. The study's findings and limits: CMV-specific TCR beta clonotypes restricted by HLA-C were the ones dominating the ex vivo response.

TCRdb itself ran the reads through MiXCR, one entry per CDR3 protein. The sample contains 700,000 to 850,000 distinct CDR3 sequences, approximately 30% of which appear only once. Concerning this clonotype: The antigen is unknown.

Trimming took off 5 bases at V and 6 bases at J, with 7 bases between the two ends. The germline V gene encodes CDR1 PRHDT and CDR2 FYEKMQ (reference sequence). This CDR3 region has 11 residues. The rearrangement links TRBV13 to TRBJ1-1; no definite D call. The sample was cultured CD8+ T cells from PBMCs, taken from culture after CMV antigen stimulation. The origin of this receptor is a human donor in good health (CMV status not recorded). Some clones in this sample may be carry-over from other donors' samples. The DNA for the CDR3 is TGTGCCAGCAGCCGTACCTCTGAAGCTTTCTTT. This codes for CASSRTSEAFF. The variable domain in full, with the rest retrieved from reference TRBV13 and TRBJ1-1, is AAGVIQSPRHLIKEKRETATLKCYPIPRHDTVYWYQQGPGQDPQFLISFYEKMQSDKGSIPDRFSAQQFSDYHSELNMSSLELGDSALYFCASSRTSEAFFGQGTRLTVV.